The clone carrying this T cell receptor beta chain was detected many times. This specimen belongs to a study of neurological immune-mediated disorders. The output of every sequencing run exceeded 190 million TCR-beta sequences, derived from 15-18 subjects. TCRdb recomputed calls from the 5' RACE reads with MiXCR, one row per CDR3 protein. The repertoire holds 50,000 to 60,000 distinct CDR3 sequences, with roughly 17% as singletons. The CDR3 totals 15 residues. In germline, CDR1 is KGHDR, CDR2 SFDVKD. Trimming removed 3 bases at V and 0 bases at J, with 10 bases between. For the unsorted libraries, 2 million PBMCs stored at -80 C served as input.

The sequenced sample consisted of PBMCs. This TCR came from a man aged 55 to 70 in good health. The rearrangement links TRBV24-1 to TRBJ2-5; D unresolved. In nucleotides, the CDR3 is TGTGCCACCAGTGATCCCCGACCTGACCAAGAGACCCAGTACTTC. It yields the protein CATSDPRPDQETQYF.